This TCR beta chain was identified during a study of T cells after posttransplantation cyclophosphamide. Study-level points and caveats: Skin or GI-infiltrating T cells shared few TRB sequences with blood. Donor CD8+ memory clones often dominated recipient blood repertoires at later times.

As regards this clone: Its antigen is unknown.

TCRdb's table, derived via immunoSEQ multiplex PCR, lists solely in-frame clones and lacks some. The sample consists of under 20,000 clones, around 70% of them appearing once. Busulfan-fludarabine conditioning, marrow transplant, and cyclophosphamide on days +3 and +4 were administered. This CDR3 contains 17 residues. CDR1 and CDR2 (germline): ENHRY, SYGVKD. The V and J ends lost 4 bases and 10 bases, in that order; junction bases with no gene match: 13. The V call is TRBV10-3, the J call TRBJ1-6; 10 bases map to TRBD1. The starting material was PBMCs, obtained after an allogeneic stem cell transplant with post-transplant cyclophosphamide. This clonotype was sampled from a male patient in his thirties who received an allogeneic stem cell transplant from a related donor, was CMV-positive, and had acute GVHD only. The graft donor may have given rise to some T cells. The CDR3 loop is CAISAEPGQGFGSPLHF. The CDR3 DNA follows: TGTGCCATCAGTGCAGAACCGGGACAGGGGTTTGGATCACCCCTCCACTTT.